This record looks at one T cell receptor (beta chain) sequence and its context. No antigen is known for it. These data belong to a study of CXCR3-negative and CXCR3-positive naive CD8 T cells. All CD8+ T cell subsets were sorted in triplicate at 300,000 cells each. Overall study results and limits: Both of the naive subsets showed about the same high diversity, but memory CD8+ cells had much less.

The TRB cDNA libraries were prepared by 5' RACE with UMI labels. From its re-call of the 5' RACE reads, TCRdb lists each CDR3 protein once, without DNA. This repertoire includes some 41,000 distinct CDR3 sequences. Source material: memory CD8+ T cells from blood. This clonotype was sampled from a human donor in good health. Some clones in this sample may be carry-over from other donors' samples.

CDR3 in amino acids: CASSPQDRPSYEQYF. The rearrangement joins TRBV18 to TRBJ2-7. The CDR3 contains 15 residues. CDR1 and CDR2 from the germline V gene are KGHSH and LQKENI.